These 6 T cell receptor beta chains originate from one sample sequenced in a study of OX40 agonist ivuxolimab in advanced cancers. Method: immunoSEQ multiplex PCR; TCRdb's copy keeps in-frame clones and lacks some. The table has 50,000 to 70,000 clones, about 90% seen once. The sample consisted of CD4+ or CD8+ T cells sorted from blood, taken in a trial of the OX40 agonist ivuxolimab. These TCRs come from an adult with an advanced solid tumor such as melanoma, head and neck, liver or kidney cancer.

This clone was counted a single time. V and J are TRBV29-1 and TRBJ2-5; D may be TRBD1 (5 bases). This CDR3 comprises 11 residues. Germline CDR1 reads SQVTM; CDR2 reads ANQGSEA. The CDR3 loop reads CLGRTQETQYF. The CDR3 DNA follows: TGCCTCGGACGGACACAAGAGACCCAGTACTTC.

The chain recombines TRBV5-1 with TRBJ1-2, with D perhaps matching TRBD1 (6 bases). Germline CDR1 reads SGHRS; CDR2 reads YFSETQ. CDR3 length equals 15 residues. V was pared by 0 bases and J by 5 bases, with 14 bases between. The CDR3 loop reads CASSLGPGEWYGYTF. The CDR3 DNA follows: TGCGCCAGCAGCTTGGGTCCAGGGGAATGGTATGGCTACACCTTC.

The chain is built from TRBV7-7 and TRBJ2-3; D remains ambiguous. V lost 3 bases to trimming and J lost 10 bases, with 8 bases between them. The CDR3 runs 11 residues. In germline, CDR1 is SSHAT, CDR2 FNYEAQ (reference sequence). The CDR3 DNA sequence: TGTGCCAGCAGCTTTTTCTCCGCGCAGTATTTT. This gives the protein CASSFFSAQYF.

CDR3 sequence (DNA): TGTGCCAGCAGCTTTACTTACAGGGGAGAAGAGACCCAGTACTTC. Protein: CASSFTYRGEETQYF. This chain joins TRBV5-6 and TRBJ2-5, with TRBD1 identical over 7 bases. The CDR3 is 15 amino acids. Germline V gives CDR1 SGHDT, CDR2 YYEEEE. Germline trimming cut 2 bases from V and 3 bases from J; bases unmatched to any gene: 7.

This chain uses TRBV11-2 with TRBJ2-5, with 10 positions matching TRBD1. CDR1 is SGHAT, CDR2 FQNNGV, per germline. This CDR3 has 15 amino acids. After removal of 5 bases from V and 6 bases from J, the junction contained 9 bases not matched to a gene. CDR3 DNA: TGTGCCAGCAGCACTTTTCGGGACAGGGGCCAGACCCAGTACTTC. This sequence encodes CASSTFRDRGQTQYF.

The CDR3 protein is CASSGGQGTYEQYF. The CDR3 region has the DNA TGCGCCAGCAGTGGCGGACAGGGGACCTACGAGCAGTACTTC. The chain employs TRBV10-2 and TRBJ2-7; 9 bases match TRBD1. The CDR3 has 14 residues. Germline trimming cut 4 bases from V and 2 bases from J; bases unmatched to any gene: 3. Germline V gives CDR1 WSHSY, CDR2 SAAADI.